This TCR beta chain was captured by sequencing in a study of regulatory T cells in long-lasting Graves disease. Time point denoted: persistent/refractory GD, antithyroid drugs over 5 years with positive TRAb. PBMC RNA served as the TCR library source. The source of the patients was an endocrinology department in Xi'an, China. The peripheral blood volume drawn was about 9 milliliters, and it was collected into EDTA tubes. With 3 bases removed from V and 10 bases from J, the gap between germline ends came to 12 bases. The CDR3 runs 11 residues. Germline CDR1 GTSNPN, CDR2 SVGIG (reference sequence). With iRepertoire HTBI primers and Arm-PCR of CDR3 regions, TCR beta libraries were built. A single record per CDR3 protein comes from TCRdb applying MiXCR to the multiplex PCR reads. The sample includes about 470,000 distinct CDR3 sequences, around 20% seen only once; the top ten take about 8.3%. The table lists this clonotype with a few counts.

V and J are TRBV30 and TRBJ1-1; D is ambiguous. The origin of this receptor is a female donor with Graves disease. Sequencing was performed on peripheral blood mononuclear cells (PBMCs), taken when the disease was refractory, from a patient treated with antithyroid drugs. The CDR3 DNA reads TGTGCCTGGAGGAATGGCCTCGGAGCTTTCTTT. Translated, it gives CAWRNGLGAFF.